The 5 T cell receptor beta chains below were found in one sample sequenced in a study of OX40 agonist ivuxolimab in advanced cancers. The data were produced by immunoSEQ multiplex PCR, yet TCRdb's version contains in-frame clones alone and is incomplete. Among about 45,000 clones, 91% were seen once, and the ten largest hold approximately 28%. This sample comprised CD4+ or CD8+ T cells sorted from blood, obtained in a trial of the OX40 agonist ivuxolimab. Every receptor here comes from an adult with an advanced solid tumor such as melanoma, head and neck, liver or kidney cancer.

The genes are TRBV27 and TRBJ2-5, with TRBD1 identical over 10 bases. The V gene's germline CDR1 is MNHEY and CDR2 SMNVEV (reference sequence). The CDR3 is made up of 17 amino acids. Trimming took 3 bases from V and 3 from J; bases not matched to a gene: 10. The CDR3 here is CASSFSLGQGEKETQYF. DNA of the CDR3: TGTGCCAGCAGTTTTTCCCTAGGACAGGGGGAAAAAGAGACCCAGTACTTC.

This clone was seen just once. The CDR3 spells CASSQDTSGGRSYF. CDR3 bases: TGCGCCAGCAGCCAGGACACCTCAGGGGGACGATCGTACTTC. The J gene is TRBJ2-5, the V gene TRBV4-3, with TRBD1 matching 7 bases. The CDR3 spans 14 residues. Germline V gene sequence: CDR1 LGHNA, CDR2 YSLEER. The trim removed 3 bases at V and 13 bases at J, leaving 14 bases unmatched.

The chain carries TRBV19 and TRBJ2-7, with D perhaps matching TRBD2 (6 bases). V dropped 1 base and J dropped 0 bases, with 10 bases sitting between them. CDR1 and CDR2 (germline): LNHDA, SQIVND (reference sequence). The CDR3 has 15 amino acids. This CDR3 reads CASSIGVAASYEQYF. The DNA of the CDR3 is TGTGCCAGTAGTATAGGGGTAGCGGCCTCCTACGAGCAGTACTTC.

This chain connects TRBV28 to TRBJ2-3; 10 positions match TRBD1. Per the germline V gene, CDR1 is MDHEN and CDR2 is SYDVKM. The CDR3 contains 18 residues. V lost 7 bases and J lost 2; bases outside the gene matches: 15. The CDR3 bases are TGTGCCAGCACCCTCGGGACAGGGGAATTTTGGGACACAGATACGCAGTATTTT. Translated: CASTLGTGEFWDTDTQYF.

The chain joins TRBV5-1 to TRBJ2-7; 9 bases match TRBD2. Germline V gives CDR1 SGHRS, CDR2 YFSETQ. There are 14 residues in the CDR3. With 4 bases clipped from V and 2 bases from J, the junction kept 4 bases outside the gene matches. The CDR3 coding sequence is TGCGCCAGCAGCATAGCGGGAGAGGCCTACGAGCAGTACTTC. It yields the protein CASSIAGEAYEQYF.